This is a list of T cell receptor beta chains from one sample in a study of PD-1 blockade in classical Hodgkin lymphoma. Sequencing used immunoSEQ multiplex PCR; TCRdb keeps in-frame clones, though not all of them. This sample has 90,000 to 95,000 clones; 89% occur once, and the top ten carry around 10%. The source material was peripheral blood mononuclear cells (PBMCs), sampled before the second cycle of nivolumab. The source is a human donor with classical Hodgkin lymphoma. Both conserved end residues are part of each CDR3. The D gene is left open where the match is weak. A row's size may be missing; if present it is once, few, many or a size class.

j_call: TRBJ2-7
clone_size: NA
v_call: TRBV7-6
d_call: NA
cdr3_nt: TGTGCCAGCAGCTTCGGACACGACAACCCCTACGAGCAGTACTTC
cdr3_aa: CASSFGHDNPYEQYF

j_call: TRBJ1-4
clone_size: NA
v_call: TRBV4-1
d_call: NA
cdr3_nt: TGCGCCAGCAGCCAAGTGGCCGTTAATGAAAAACTGTTTTTT
cdr3_aa: CASSQVAVNEKLFF

j_call: TRBJ2-2
clone_size: NA
v_call: TRBV11-2
d_call: NA
cdr3_nt: TGTGCCAGCAGCTTAGCCGATTTTGCGAACACCGGGGAGCTGTTTTTT
cdr3_aa: CASSLADFANTGELFF

j_call: TRBJ1-1
clone_size: few
v_call: TRBV5-1
d_call: NA
cdr3_nt: TGCGCCAGCCGAAGGGAAAGCCAGAACACTGAAGCTTTCTTT
cdr3_aa: CASRRESQNTEAFF

j_call: TRBJ2-7
clone_size: NA
v_call: TRBV9
d_call: TRBD1
cdr3_nt: TGTGCCAGCAGCGTAGGGGACAGCTACGAGCAGTACTTC
cdr3_aa: CASSVGDSYEQYF

j_call: TRBJ1-3
clone_size: NA
v_call: TRBV11-2
d_call: NA
cdr3_nt: TGTGCCAGCAGCTTCGCGGCAGCCCGAAACACCATATATTTT
cdr3_aa: CASSFAAARNTIYF

j_call: TRBJ1-5
clone_size: NA
v_call: TRBV28
d_call: NA
cdr3_nt: TGTGCCAGCAGTCCCTTAGAGTCCCTTTTCCAGCCCCAGCATTTT
cdr3_aa: CASSPLESLFQPQHF

j_call: TRBJ1-4
clone_size: NA
v_call: TRBV5-6
d_call: TRBD1
cdr3_nt: TGTGCCAGCAGCCCGTGGGACAGACCTAATGAAAAACTGTTTTTT
cdr3_aa: CASSPWDRPNEKLFF

j_call: TRBJ1-1
clone_size: NA
v_call: TRBV20-1
d_call: NA
cdr3_nt: TGCAGTGCTAGAGGGGACACTGAAGCTTTCTTT
cdr3_aa: CSARGDTEAFF

j_call: TRBJ2-2
clone_size: NA
v_call: TRBV27
d_call: TRBD2
cdr3_nt: TGTGCCAGCGCTCAATCTAGCGGGGTAAAGGCCGGGGAGCTGTTTTTT
cdr3_aa: CASAQSSGVKAGELFF

j_call: TRBJ2-7
clone_size: NA
v_call: TRBV2
d_call: NA
cdr3_nt: TGTGCCAGCAGTGAAGTCGGGTACGAGCAGTACTTC
cdr3_aa: CASSEVGYEQYF

j_call: TRBJ1-4
clone_size: NA
v_call: TRBV5-1
d_call: NA
cdr3_nt: TGCGCCAGCAGCGCCACAGGTTCCCCCACAACTAATGAAAAACTGTTTTTT
cdr3_aa: CASSATGSPTTNEKLFF

j_call: TRBJ2-3
clone_size: NA
v_call: TRBV7-6
d_call: NA
cdr3_nt: TGTGCCAGCAGCCACCCCCCTTTAGGGGCAACAGATACGCAGTATTTT
cdr3_aa: CASSHPPLGATDTQYF

j_call: TRBJ1-1
clone_size: once
v_call: TRBV12-5
d_call: NA
cdr3_nt: TGTGCTAGTGGAATAGGCGCCACTGAAGCTTTCTTT
cdr3_aa: CASGIGATEAFF

j_call: TRBJ2-7
clone_size: NA
v_call: TRBV30
d_call: NA
cdr3_nt: TGTGCCTGGAGCCCCTTAACCGTCGGGGGTTTCTACGAGCAGTACTTC
cdr3_aa: CAWSPLTVGGFYEQYF

j_call: TRBJ1-2
clone_size: NA
v_call: TRBV5-6
d_call: TRBD1
cdr3_nt: TGTGCCAGCATGATAGGGGGCGCCGGCGGCTACACCTTC
cdr3_aa: CASMIGGAGGYTF

j_call: TRBJ1-4
clone_size: NA
v_call: TRBV7-9
d_call: NA
cdr3_nt: TGTGCCAGCAGCTTAGCTGGTTTTGAAAAACTGTTTTTT
cdr3_aa: CASSLAGFEKLFF